The 14 T cell receptor beta chains below all came from one sample that was sequenced in a study of T cell responses to AZD1222 COVID-19 vaccine. Some clones are missing from TCRdb's copy, which holds only in-frame ones; the method was immunoSEQ multiplex PCR. The sample contains 95,000 to 100,000 clones, about nine tenths of which appear only once. Source: peripheral blood, taken on day 0 of AZD1222 vaccination. The receptors stem from an adult in good health.

The V gene is TRBV5-1, the J gene TRBJ1-5; a possible D gene is TRBD1 (5 bases). CDR3 size: 18 residues. Germline-derived CDR1 and CDR2 are SGHRS and YFSETQ. The chain's CDR3 is CPDSLKPLTGNSNQPQHF. Written as DNA, the CDR3 is TGCCCCGACAGCCTGAAACCATTGACCGGCAATAGCAATCAGCCCCAGCATTTT.

The chain links TRBV5-1 to TRBJ2-3; D possibly corresponds to TRBD2 (7 bases). V lost 0 bases to trimming and J lost 1 base, with 15 bases between them. From germline, CDR1 is SGHRS and CDR2 YFSETQ. The CDR3 sequence is 17 residues long. The DNA for the CDR3 is TGCGCCAGCAGCTTGGCCTATAGAGGGGGGGGCACAGATACGCAGTATTTT. Its protein is CASSLAYRGGGTDTQYF. The variable domain in full, completed from reference TRBV5-1 and TRBJ2-3, reads KAGVTQTPRYLIKTRGQQVTLSCSPISGHRSVSWYQQTPGQGLQFLFEYFSETQRNKGNFPGRFSGRQFSNSRSEMNVSTLELGDSALYLCASSLAYRGGGTDTQYFGPGTRLTVL.

This clone is a singleton in its sample. The rearrangement links TRBV15 to TRBJ2-1; 12 bases map to TRBD2. With V trimmed by 1 base and J by 9 bases, 4 bases remained unmatched. This CDR3 region has 15 residues. Germline-derived CDR1 and CDR2 are LNHNV and YYDKDF (reference sequence). CDR3 sequence: CATSRASGGALEQFF. Written as DNA, the CDR3 is TGTGCCACCAGCAGAGCTAGCGGGGGGGCCCTTGAGCAGTTCTTC.

This rearrangement joins TRBV24-1 to TRBJ2-7; 9 nucleotides line up with TRBD1. CDR3 length: 14 amino acids. Germline assignment: CDR1 KGHDR and CDR2 SFDVKD. The V segment lost 4 bases and the J segment 4 bases; nucleotides outside the gene matches: 4. CDR3 protein: CATSEAGQGYEQYF. In DNA form, the CDR3 reads TGTGCCACCAGTGAAGCGGGACAGGGATACGAGCAGTACTTC.

The V gene is TRBV6-1, the J gene TRBJ2-3; 12 bases line up with TRBD1. CDR1 is MNHNS, CDR2 SASEGT, per germline. CDR3 size: 18 residues. The ends lost 4 bases at V and 1 base at J; junction bases unmatched: 9. In DNA, the CDR3 is TGTGCCAGCAGTGGCGGGACAGGGGGCCGAGGGGGCACAGATACGCAGTATTTT. Its protein product is CASSGGTGGRGGTDTQYF.

The table lists this clone with a few counts. This chain joins TRBV6-5 and TRBJ1-1; TRBD1 is a possible D gene (5 bases). Trimming took off 6 bases at V and 2 bases at J, with 10 bases between the two ends. Germline V gene lookup returns CDR1 MNHEY and CDR2 SVGAGI. The CDR3 is 13 amino acids. This chain's CDR3 is CASRPGPNTEAFF. CDR3 in DNA: TGTGCCAGCAGGCCGGGGCCTAACACTGAAGCTTTCTTT.

The chain combines TRBV5-8 with TRBJ2-4; 7 bases align to TRBD2. Germline trimming cut 0 bases from V and 3 bases from J; bases unmatched to any gene: 3. This CDR3 is 15 amino acids long. Germline V lookup: CDR1 SGHTS, CDR2 YDEGEE. CDR3 amino acids: CASSLVGGGKNIQYF. The CDR3 coding sequence is TGTGCCAGCAGCTTGGTTGGCGGGGGCAAAAACATTCAGTACTTC.

V is TRBV18 and J is TRBJ1-5; D is undetermined. The germline V gene encodes CDR1 KGHSH and CDR2 LQKENI. The CDR3 runs 14 residues. Trimming removed 8 bases from V and 1 base from J, with 12 bases in between. CDR3 in amino acids: CASTRTGSNQPQHF. CDR3 bases: TGTGCCAGCACCAGGACGGGGAGCAATCAGCCCCAGCATTTT.

The chain recombines TRBV3-1 (or the pseudogene TRBV3-2) with TRBJ2-1, with D possibly being TRBD2 (6 bases). Trimming took off 3 bases at V and 8 bases at J, with 17 bases between the two ends. Germline loops: CDR1 LGHDT, CDR2 YNNKEL (reference sequence). This CDR3 region has 15 residues. This chain's CDR3 is CASSHRDSQGDEQFF. The DNA of the CDR3 is TGTGCCAGCAGCCACAGGGACTCACAAGGAGATGAGCAGTTCTTC.

The V and J genes are TRBV21-1 and TRBJ2-6; the tabulated D call, TRBD1, remains unverified against the DNA. TRBV21-1 is deemed a pseudogene. The CDR3 runs to 19 residues. This chain's CDR3 is CASSSHLAGGNAGANVLTF. CDR3 bases: TGTGCCAGCAGCTCCCACCTGGCAGGGGGCAATGCTGGGGCCAACGTCCTGACTTTC.

The gene calls are TRBV4-1 and TRBJ2-3, with no clear D. V lost 0 bases and J 2 bases, leaving 6 bases between the germline ends. The CDR3 is 14 amino acids. The germline V gene encodes CDR1 MGHRA and CDR2 YSYEKL. The CDR3 DNA follows: TGCGCCAGCAGCCAAGATGGTCCCACAGATACGCAGTATTTT. This codes for CASSQDGPTDTQYF.

The J gene is TRBJ1-1, the V gene TRBV9, with 8 nucleotides matching TRBD1. The CDR3 is made up of 17 amino acids. The V gene end was trimmed by 5 bases and the J gene end by 4 bases; junction bases not matched to a gene: 16. Germline V gene lookup returns CDR1 SGDLS and CDR2 YYNGEE. CDR3 protein: CASSRTGLGFSGTEAFF. CDR3 sequence (DNA): TGTGCCAGCAGTAGGACAGGGTTGGGGTTTTCCGGCACTGAAGCTTTCTTT.

The chain has TRBV2 and TRBJ2-1, with D perhaps matching TRBD2 (6 bases). The CDR3 sequence is 13 residues long. Trimming shortened V by 7 bases and J by 4 bases, and 11 bases separated the two germline ends. Germline lookup yields CDR1 SNHLY and CDR2 FYNNEI. The CDR3 loop reads CASTGSRYNEQFF. In nucleotides, the CDR3 is TGTGCCAGCACCGGGAGTAGATACAATGAGCAGTTCTTC. The variable domain in full, with the rest retrieved from reference TRBV2 and TRBJ2-1, is EPEVTQTPSHQVTQMGQEVILRCVPISNHLYFYWYRQILGQKVEFLVSFYNNEISEKSEIFDDQFSVERPDGSNFTLKIRSTKLEDSAMYFCASTGSRYNEQFFGPGTRLTVL.

This chain joins TRBV2 and TRBJ2-7, with D maybe TRBD1 (6 bases). Germline CDR1 reads SNHLY; CDR2 reads FYNNEI. The CDR3 has 15 amino acids. The V end lost 7 bases, the J end lost 2 bases, and 18 bases lay between the germline ends. In DNA form, the CDR3 reads TGTGCCAGCAAGGAACAGGGCGATTACCCCTACGAGCAGTACTTC. This translates into CASKEQGDYPYEQYF.